Following are 11 T cell receptor beta chains from one sample sequenced in a study of blood T cell repertoires in COVID-19. Sequencing was performed with immunoSEQ multiplex PCR; in TCRdb, only in-frame clones are kept and a portion is missing. Of some 39,000 clones listed, roughly 90% are singletons. Sequenced sample: peripheral blood. Receptors originate from a human donor in a cohort sampled during active COVID-19.

The chain has TRBV6-5 and TRBJ1-4; possible D gene TRBD1, 6 bases. The CDR3 runs 16 residues. With 4 bases removed from V and 7 bases from J, the gap between germline ends came to 19 bases. Looked up from germline, CDR1 is MNHEY and CDR2 is SVGAGI. The CDR3 reads CASSLDRLGVREKLFF. The CDR3 nucleotides read TGTGCCAGCAGTTTAGACAGGCTAGGCGTTCGTGAAAAACTGTTTTTT.

The chain couples TRBV5-4 to TRBJ2-1, with TRBD2 matching 9 bases. The trim removed 0 bases at V and 4 bases at J, leaving 5 bases unmatched. The CDR3 contains 16 residues. CDR1 is SGHNT and CDR2 is YYREEE in the germline V gene (reference sequence). This CDR3 reads CASSLASSGTYNEQFF. The CDR3 nucleotides are TGTGCCAGCAGCTTGGCGTCTAGCGGGACTTACAATGAGCAGTTCTTC.

V gene TRBV25-1 combines with J gene TRBJ2-7; 7 bases are a match to TRBD1. Germline CDR1 reads MGHDK; CDR2 reads SYGVNS. This CDR3 contains 14 residues. Trimming cost V 6 bases and J 2 bases; bases outside gene matches: 7. CDR3 in DNA: TGTGCCAGCAGGAGAACAGGGGCGGCCTACGAGCAGTACTTC. The encoded protein is CASRRTGAAYEQYF.

This clone appeared a few times. This chain links TRBV30 with TRBJ1-4; no clear D gene. Trimming left V 1 base short and J 0 bases short, with 6 bases between. Germline V gives CDR1 GTSNPN, CDR2 SVGIG (reference sequence). The CDR3 sequence is 14 residues long. CDR3 coding DNA: TGTGCCTGGAGTGCCCTTGCAACTAATGAAAAACTGTTTTTT. Amino acid sequence: CAWSALATNEKLFF.

This chain links TRBV28 with TRBJ1-5; no clear D. The CDR3 is 16 residues long. V was shortened by 3 bases and J by 6 bases, with 18 bases between the two germline ends. Germline V lookup: CDR1 MDHEN, CDR2 SYDVKM. This CDR3 is CASSFPDVQAIQPQHF. In nucleotides, the CDR3 is TGTGCCAGCAGTTTCCCCGATGTCCAGGCTATTCAGCCCCAGCATTTT.

This clone showed up just a few times. The chain employs TRBV19 and TRBJ1-1, with a tentative D call TRBD1 (6 bases). With 3 bases removed from V and 8 bases from J, the gap between germline ends came to 7 bases. The CDR3 runs to 11 residues. CDR1 and CDR2 from the germline V gene are LNHDA and SQIVND (reference sequence). The CDR3 region is CASSMGAEAFF. CDR3 bases: TGTGCCAGTAGTATGGGGGCCGAAGCTTTCTTT.

This sequence joins TRBV6-5 and TRBJ1-6; 7 bases are shared with TRBD1. The germline V gene has CDR1 MNHEY and CDR2 SVGAGI. The V gene end was trimmed by 5 bases and the J gene end by 6 bases; junction bases not matched to a gene: 4. The CDR3 extends over 14 amino acids. The CDR3 bases are TGTGCCAGCAGTACGGGGACAGCTAATTCACCCCTCCACTTT. Translated: CASSTGTANSPLHF.

This clone occurred once. This chain joins TRBV7-9 and TRBJ1-1, with TRBD1 as a possible D gene (5 bases). Germline CDR1 SEHNR, CDR2 FQNEAQ (reference sequence). V lost 7 bases and J 0 bases, leaving 18 bases between the germline ends. The CDR3 sequence is 16 residues long. The CDR3 DNA reads TGTGCCAGCACCCCCCCGGGGGACCTGATGAACACTGAAGCTTTCTTT. The encoded protein is CASTPPGDLMNTEAFF. Using reference TRBV7-9 and TRBJ1-1 for the parts outside the CDR3, the full variable domain is DTGVSQNPRHKITKRGQNVTFRCDPISEHNRLYWYRQTLGQGPEFLTYFQNEAQLEKSRLLSDRFSAERPKGSFSTLEIQRTEQGDSAMYLCASTPPGDLMNTEAFFGQGTRLTVV.

The chain joins TRBV4-3 to TRBJ2-7; 7 positions agree with TRBD2. Germline V gives CDR1 LGHNA, CDR2 YSLEER. Germline trimming cut 0 bases from V and 3 bases from J; bases unmatched to any gene: 5. The CDR3 covers 15 residues. The CDR3 reads CASSQESGIGYEQYF. The DNA of the CDR3 is TGCGCCAGCAGCCAAGAAAGCGGGATAGGCTACGAGCAGTACTTC.

This clone was recorded once. The genes are TRBV6-1 and TRBJ2-2; D gene ambiguous. Germline V gives CDR1 MNHNS, CDR2 SASEGT. V was cut by 2 bases and J by 5 bases, with 9 bases left in between. The CDR3 extends over 14 amino acids. This chain's CDR3 is CASSEFQVTGELFF. In DNA, the CDR3 is TGTGCCAGCAGTGAATTTCAGGTGACCGGGGAGCTGTTTTTT.

This clone was observed a single time. The CDR3 sequence is CASSLDKASGAKANEQFF. The CDR3 DNA reads TGTGCCAGCAGCTTAGATAAGGCTAGCGGGGCGAAGGCCAATGAGCAGTTCTTC. The V and J genes are TRBV11-3 and TRBJ2-1; TRBD2 aligns across 9 bases. The CDR3 is 18 amino acids. Germline-derived CDR1 and CDR2 are SGHNT and YENEEA. V was pared by 0 bases and J by 6 bases, with 12 bases of the junction left unmatched.